This T cell receptor beta chain was documented in a study of shared clonotypes between healthy human individuals. Background on the study: The donor group consisted of a couple of women and three men, aged 18 to 49.

The CDR3 is made up of 18 amino acids. V lost 5 bases to trimming and J lost 2 bases; unmatched junction nucleotides: 15. The germline V gene has CDR1 SEHNR and CDR2 FQNEAQ (reference sequence). This table comes from immunoSEQ multiplex PCR, and its TCRdb copy is limited to in-frame clones, with some not included. The table records a few million clones, just under 95% of them present only once. Findings and limits, study-wide: The sole specimen, blood, was sampled, and tissue repertoires likely differ.

On this clone: Antigen specificity is unknown.

J is TRBJ2-7 and V is TRBV7-9, with 10 nucleotides matching TRBD2. This TCR was sampled from a man younger than 30 in good health. Some clones in this sample may be carry-over from other donors' samples. The sequencing input was naive CD4+ T cells from PBMCs. The sample's subset: CD45RA+ positively selected. The CDR3 DNA is TGTGCCAGCAGCCTCCGGGGGGGGACTAGCGCACAAGCCTACGAGCAGTACTTC. It is translated as CASSLRGGTSAQAYEQYF.